This T cell receptor beta chain stems from a study of Ad26.COV2.S vaccination and SARS-CoV-2 variants. As for treatment: roughly 18 received Ad26.COV2.S at low or high dose, single or two shots; a few received placebo; per-sample allocation not given. Material that was analyzed had been drawn on day 63 after the first vaccine or placebo injection. Participants' vaccine, an Ad26 vector, delivered Wuhan-strain SARS-CoV-2 spike. Produced via immunoSEQ multiplex PCR; TCRdb's table is partial and in-frame only. The top ten clones hold more than 1.5% of a sample with 450,000 to 550,000 clones, 89% of them seen once. This TCR came from a person between 18 and 65 years old who received the Ad26.COV2.S COVID-19 vaccine or a placebo. The sequencing here drew on peripheral blood, taken in a trial of Ad26.COV2.S vaccine versus placebo.

The CDR3 reads CASEETGRSYEQYF. The CDR3 region has the DNA TGTGCCAGCGAAGAGACAGGGAGATCCTACGAGCAGTACTTC. This rearrangement joins TRBV5-8 to TRBJ2-7; 7 bases agree with TRBD1. J was trimmed by 1 base and V by 7 bases; bases with no gene match: 8. Germline CDR1 is SGHTS and CDR2 is YDEGEE. This CDR3 spans 14 amino acids.